The rows below give T cell receptor beta chains drawn from one sample of a study of cytotoxic CD8 clonotypes in ibrutinib-treated CLL. Assay: immunoSEQ multiplex PCR; the TCRdb copy retains only in-frame clones and omits some. This table has approximately 30,000 clones, around 60% appearing once. The specimen was PBMCs, collected before ibrutinib treatment. The receptors here all came from a human donor with chronic lymphocytic leukemia. The CDR3 runs from the conserved cysteine through the conserved F or W. Each record gives: clone size, V gene, D gene, J gene, CDR3 DNA, CDR3 protein. The D gene is left open where the match is weak. Clone size is given for some rows only: seen once, a few or many times, or a class if the clone is expanded.

few	TRBV28	.	TRBJ2-5	TGTGCCAGCAGTTTTGAACCGAGGGAGGAGACCCAGTACTTC	CASSFEPREETQYF
.	TRBV10-3	TRBD2	TRBJ2-7	TGTGCCATCAAGTCCCATCCGGGACTAGCGGGAGGACAGGAGCAGTACTTC	CAIKSHPGLAGGQEQYF
.	TRBV21-1	.	TRBJ2-3	TGTGCCAGCAGCAACCAAGGGGCTAGCTGTAGCACAGATACGCAGTATTTT	CASSNQGASCSTDTQYF
few	TRBV7-2	TRBD1	TRBJ2-7	TGTGCCAGCAGCACAAGGGACAGGGACTACGAGCAGTACTTC	CASSTRDRDYEQYF
.	TRBV28	.	TRBJ1-2	TGTGCCAGCAGTTTATCCGGGGGGTCGGACTATGGCTACACCTTC	CASSLSGGSDYGYTF
.	TRBV2	TRBD1	TRBJ1-2	TGTGCCAGCAGTGAAGCGCTCGGACAGGGGGCAGGGGGCTACACCTTC	CASSEALGQGAGGYTF
.	TRBV11-2	.	TRBJ2-3	TGTGCCAGCAGAGGGGGGGGTAGCTTGCAGTATTTT	CASRGGGSLQYF
.	TRBV5-4	.	TRBJ1-2	TGTGCCAGCAGCTTGGAGGGGGTCTATGGCTACACCTTC	CASSLEGVYGYTF
few	TRBV6-6	.	TRBJ2-2	TGTGCCAGCAGTCCCACATGGAGGATGAACACCGGGGAGCTGTTTTTT	CASSPTWRMNTGELFF
few	TRBV6-1	.	TRBJ1-2	TGTGCCAGCAGTGAATCATCACAGCCCTATGGCTACACCTTC	CASSESSQPYGYTF
.	TRBV19	TRBD2	TRBJ2-7	TGTGCCAGTGCCCAGACTAGCGGCTACGAGCAGTACTTC	CASAQTSGYEQYF